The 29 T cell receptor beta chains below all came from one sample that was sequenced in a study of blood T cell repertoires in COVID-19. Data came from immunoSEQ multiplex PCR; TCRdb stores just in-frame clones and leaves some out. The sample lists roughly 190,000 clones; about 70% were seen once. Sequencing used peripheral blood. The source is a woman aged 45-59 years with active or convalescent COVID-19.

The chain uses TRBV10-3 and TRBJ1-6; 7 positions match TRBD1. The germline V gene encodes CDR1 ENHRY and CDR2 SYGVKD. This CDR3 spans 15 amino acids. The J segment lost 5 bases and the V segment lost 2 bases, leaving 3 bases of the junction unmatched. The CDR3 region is CAISERGTDNSPLHF. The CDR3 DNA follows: TGTGCCATCAGTGAGCGGGGGACAGATAATTCACCCCTCCACTTT.

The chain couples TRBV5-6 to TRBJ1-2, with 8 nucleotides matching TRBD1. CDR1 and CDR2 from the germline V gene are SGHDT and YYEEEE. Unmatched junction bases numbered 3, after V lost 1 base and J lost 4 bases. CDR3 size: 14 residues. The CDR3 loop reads CASSLSDRVYGYTF. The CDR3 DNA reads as TGTGCCAGCAGCTTGTCGGACAGGGTCTATGGCTACACCTTC.

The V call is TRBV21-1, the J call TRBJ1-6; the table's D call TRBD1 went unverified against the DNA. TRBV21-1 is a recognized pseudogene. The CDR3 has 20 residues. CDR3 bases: TGTGCCAGCAGCAAAGCCGGGGCTGGGACAACGAGCTCCTATAATTCACCCCTCCACTTT. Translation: CASSKAGAGTTSSYNSPLHF.

The CDR3 DNA follows: TGTGCCAGCAGTCCCCACGGGGCGGGAGCCTCAGATACGCAGTATTTT. This translates into CASSPHGAGASDTQYF. The J gene is TRBJ2-3, the V gene TRBV28, with 7 bases aligning to TRBD2. CDR3 length: 16 amino acids. Germline assignment: CDR1 MDHEN and CDR2 SYDVKM. V lost 5 bases to trimming and J lost 4 bases; unmatched junction nucleotides: 12. Looking up the rest from reference TRBV28 and TRBJ2-3 gives the full variable domain: DVKVTQSSRYLVKRTGEKVFLECVQDMDHENMFWYRQDPGLGLRLIYFSYDVKMKEKGDIPEGYSVSREKKERFSLILESASTNQTSMYLCASSPHGAGASDTQYFGPGTRLTVL.

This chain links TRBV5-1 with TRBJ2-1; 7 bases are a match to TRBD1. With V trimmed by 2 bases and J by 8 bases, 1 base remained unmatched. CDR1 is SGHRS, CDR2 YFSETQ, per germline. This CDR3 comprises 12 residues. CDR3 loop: CASSLQGYEQFF. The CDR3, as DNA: TGCGCCAGCAGCTTACAGGGGTATGAGCAGTTCTTC.

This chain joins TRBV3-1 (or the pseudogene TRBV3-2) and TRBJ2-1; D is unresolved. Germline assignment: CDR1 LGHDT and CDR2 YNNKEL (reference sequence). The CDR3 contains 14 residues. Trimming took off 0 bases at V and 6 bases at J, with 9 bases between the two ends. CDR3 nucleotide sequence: TGTGCCAGCAGCCAAGATGTACTAACCAATGAGCAGTTCTTC. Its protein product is CASSQDVLTNEQFF.

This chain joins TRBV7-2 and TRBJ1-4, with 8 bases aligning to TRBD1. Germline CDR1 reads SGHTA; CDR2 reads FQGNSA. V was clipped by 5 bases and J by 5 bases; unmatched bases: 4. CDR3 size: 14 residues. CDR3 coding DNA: TGTGCCAGCAGCCTCAGGGGGCGGAATGAAAAACTGTTTTTT. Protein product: CASSLRGRNEKLFF.

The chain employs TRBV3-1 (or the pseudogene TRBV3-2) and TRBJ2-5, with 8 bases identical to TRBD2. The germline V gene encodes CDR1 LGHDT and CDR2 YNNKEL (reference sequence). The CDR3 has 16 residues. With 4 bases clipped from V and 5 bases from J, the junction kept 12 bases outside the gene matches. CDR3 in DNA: TGTGCCAGCAGCCTACGTTCCGGGGGGGGCCTGGAGACCCAGTACTTC. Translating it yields CASSLRSGGGLETQYF.

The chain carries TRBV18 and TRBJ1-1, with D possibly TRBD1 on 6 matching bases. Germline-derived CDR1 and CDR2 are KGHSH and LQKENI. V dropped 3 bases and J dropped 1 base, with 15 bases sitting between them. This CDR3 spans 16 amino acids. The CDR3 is CASSPAAGVANTEAFF. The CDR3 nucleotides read TGTGCCAGCTCACCGGCGGCAGGGGTAGCGAACACTGAAGCTTTCTTT.

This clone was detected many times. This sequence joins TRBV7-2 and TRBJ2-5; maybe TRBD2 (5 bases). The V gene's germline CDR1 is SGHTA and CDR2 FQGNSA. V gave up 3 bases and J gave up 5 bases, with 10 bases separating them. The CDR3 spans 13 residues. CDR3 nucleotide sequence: TGTGCCAGCAGCTTTGGGAGTCGGGAGACCCAGTACTTC. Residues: CASSFGSRETQYF.

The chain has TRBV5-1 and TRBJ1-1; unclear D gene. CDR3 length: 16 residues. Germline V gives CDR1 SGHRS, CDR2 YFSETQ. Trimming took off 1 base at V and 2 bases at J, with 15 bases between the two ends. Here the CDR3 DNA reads TGCGCCAGCAGCTTGAGGCCAGGATCGGATAACACTGAAGCTTTCTTT. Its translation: CASSLRPGSDNTEAFF.

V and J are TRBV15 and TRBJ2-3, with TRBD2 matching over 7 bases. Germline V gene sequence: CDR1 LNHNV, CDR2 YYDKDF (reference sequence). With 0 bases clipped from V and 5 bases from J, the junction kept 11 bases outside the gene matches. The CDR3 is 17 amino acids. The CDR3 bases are TGTGCCACCAGCAGAGATCGAACTAGCGCGTCAAGAGATACGCAGTATTTT. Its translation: CATSRDRTSASRDTQYF.

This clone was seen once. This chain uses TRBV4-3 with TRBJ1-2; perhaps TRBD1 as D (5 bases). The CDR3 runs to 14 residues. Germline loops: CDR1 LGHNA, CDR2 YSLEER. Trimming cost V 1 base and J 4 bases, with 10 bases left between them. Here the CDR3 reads CASSQGAGGYGYTF. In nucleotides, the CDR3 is TGCGCCAGCAGCCAAGGTGCGGGGGGCTATGGCTACACCTTC.

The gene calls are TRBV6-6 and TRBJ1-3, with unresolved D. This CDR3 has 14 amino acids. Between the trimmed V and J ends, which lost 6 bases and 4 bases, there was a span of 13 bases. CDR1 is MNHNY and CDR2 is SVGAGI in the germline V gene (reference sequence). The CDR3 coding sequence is TGTGCCAGCAGGTTTCAGTGGGAGGGAAACACCATATATTTT. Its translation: CASRFQWEGNTIYF.

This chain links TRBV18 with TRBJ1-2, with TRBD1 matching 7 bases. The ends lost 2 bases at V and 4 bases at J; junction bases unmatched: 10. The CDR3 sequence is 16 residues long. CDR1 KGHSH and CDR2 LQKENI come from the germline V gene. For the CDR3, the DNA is TGTGCCAGCTCACCAAACCGCCAGGGGGAACGCTATGGCTACACCTTC. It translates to CASSPNRQGERYGYTF.

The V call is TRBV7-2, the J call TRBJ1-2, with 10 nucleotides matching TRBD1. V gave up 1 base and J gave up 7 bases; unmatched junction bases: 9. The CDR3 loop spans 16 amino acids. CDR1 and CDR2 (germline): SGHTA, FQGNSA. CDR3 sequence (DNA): TGTGCCAGCAGCTTAGTGGGACGGGACAGGGGTCGTGGCTACACCTTC. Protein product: CASSLVGRDRGRGYTF.

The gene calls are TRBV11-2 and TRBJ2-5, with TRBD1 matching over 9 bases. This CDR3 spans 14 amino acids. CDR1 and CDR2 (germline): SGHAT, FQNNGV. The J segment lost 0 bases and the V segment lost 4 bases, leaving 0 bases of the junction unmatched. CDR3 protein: CASSWDRDQETQYF. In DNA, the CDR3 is TGTGCCAGCAGCTGGGACAGGGACCAAGAGACCCAGTACTTC.

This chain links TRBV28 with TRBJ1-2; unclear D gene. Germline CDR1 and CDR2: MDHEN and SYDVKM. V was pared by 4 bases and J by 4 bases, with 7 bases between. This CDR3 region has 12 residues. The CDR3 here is CASSSPVYGYTF. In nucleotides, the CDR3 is TGTGCCAGCAGTTCGCCGGTCTATGGCTACACCTTC.

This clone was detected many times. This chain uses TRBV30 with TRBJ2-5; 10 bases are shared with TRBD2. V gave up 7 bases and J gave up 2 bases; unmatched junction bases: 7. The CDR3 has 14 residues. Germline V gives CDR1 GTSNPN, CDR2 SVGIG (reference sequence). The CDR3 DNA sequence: TGTGCCTCGCAGCGGGGGGGACTACAAGAGACCCAGTACTTC. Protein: CASQRGGLQETQYF.

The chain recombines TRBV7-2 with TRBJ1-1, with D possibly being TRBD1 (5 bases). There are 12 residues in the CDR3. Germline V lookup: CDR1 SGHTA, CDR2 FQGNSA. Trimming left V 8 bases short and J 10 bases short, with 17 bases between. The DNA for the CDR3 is TGTGCCAGCGCCCCGAATCGGGGGGGAGCTTTCTTT. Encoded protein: CASAPNRGGAFF. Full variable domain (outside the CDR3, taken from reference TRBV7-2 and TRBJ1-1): GAGVSQSPSNKVTEKGKDVELRCDPISGHTALYWYRQSLGQGLEFLIYFQGNSAPDKSGLPSDRFSAERTGGSVSTLTIQRTQQEDSAVYLCASAPNRGGAFFGQGTRLTVV.

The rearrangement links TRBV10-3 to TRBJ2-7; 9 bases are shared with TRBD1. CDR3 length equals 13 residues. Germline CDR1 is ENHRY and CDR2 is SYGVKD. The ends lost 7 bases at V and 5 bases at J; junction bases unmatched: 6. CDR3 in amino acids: CAIKGTGSDEQYF. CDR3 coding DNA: TGTGCCATCAAGGGGACAGGGAGCGACGAGCAGTACTTC.

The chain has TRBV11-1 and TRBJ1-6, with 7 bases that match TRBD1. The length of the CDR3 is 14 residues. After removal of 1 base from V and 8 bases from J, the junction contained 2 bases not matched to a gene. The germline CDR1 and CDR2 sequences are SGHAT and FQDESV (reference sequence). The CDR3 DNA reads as TGTGCCAGCAGCTTAGGACAGGGCTATTCACCCCTCCACTTT. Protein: CASSLGQGYSPLHF.

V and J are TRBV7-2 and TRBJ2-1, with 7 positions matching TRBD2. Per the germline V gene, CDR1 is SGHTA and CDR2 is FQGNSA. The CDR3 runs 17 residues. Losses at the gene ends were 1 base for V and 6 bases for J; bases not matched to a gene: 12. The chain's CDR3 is CASSLGAGAPNVNEQFF. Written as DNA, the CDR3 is TGTGCCAGCAGCTTAGGGGCGGGAGCCCCAAACGTCAATGAGCAGTTCTTC. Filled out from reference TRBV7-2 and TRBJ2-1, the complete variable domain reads GAGVSQSPSNKVTEKGKDVELRCDPISGHTALYWYRQSLGQGLEFLIYFQGNSAPDKSGLPSDRFSAERTGGSVSTLTIQRTQQEDSAVYLCASSLGAGAPNVNEQFFGPGTRLTVL.

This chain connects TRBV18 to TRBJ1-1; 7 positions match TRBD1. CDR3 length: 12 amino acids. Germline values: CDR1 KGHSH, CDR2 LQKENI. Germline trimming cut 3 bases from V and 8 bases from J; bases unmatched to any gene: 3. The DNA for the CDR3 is TGTGCCAGCTCACCCGGGACAGAAGAAGCTTTCTTT. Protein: CASSPGTEEAFF.

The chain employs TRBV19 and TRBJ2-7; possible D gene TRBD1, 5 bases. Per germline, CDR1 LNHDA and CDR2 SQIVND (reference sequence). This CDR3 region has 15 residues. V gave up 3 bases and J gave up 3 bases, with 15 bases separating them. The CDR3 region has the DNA TGTGCCAGTAGTATCCTATGGGGCACCATCTACGAGCAGTACTTC. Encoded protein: CASSILWGTIYEQYF.

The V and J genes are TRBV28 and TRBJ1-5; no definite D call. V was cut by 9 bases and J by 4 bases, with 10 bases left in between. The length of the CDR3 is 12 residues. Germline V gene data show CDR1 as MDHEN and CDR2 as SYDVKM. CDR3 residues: CASNNPNQPQHF. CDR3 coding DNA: TGTGCCAGTAATAATCCTAATCAGCCCCAGCATTTT.

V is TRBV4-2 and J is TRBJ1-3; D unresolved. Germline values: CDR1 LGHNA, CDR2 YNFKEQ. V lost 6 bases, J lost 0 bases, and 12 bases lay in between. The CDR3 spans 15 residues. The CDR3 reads CASSPTPTSGNTIYF. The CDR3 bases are TGTGCCAGCAGTCCGACTCCGACCTCTGGAAACACCATATATTTT.

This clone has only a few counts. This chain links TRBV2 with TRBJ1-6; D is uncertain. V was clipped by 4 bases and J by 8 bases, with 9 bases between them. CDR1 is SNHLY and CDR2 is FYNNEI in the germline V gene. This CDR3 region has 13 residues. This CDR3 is CASSVRSDSPLHF. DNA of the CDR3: TGTGCCAGCAGTGTTAGGAGTGATTCACCCCTCCACTTT.

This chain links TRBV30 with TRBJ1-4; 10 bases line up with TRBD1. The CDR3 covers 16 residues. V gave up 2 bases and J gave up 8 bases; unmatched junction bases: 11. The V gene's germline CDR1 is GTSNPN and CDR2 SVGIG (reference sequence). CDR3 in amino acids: CAWSLMRTGGKEKLFF. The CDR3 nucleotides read TGTGCCTGGAGTCTGATGAGGACAGGGGGAAAAGAAAAACTGTTTTTT.